Each of the 10 T cell receptor beta chains below was sequenced from the same sample in a study of blood T cell repertoires in COVID-19. Clones were sequenced by immunoSEQ multiplex PCR, and TCRdb holds only the in-frame ones, with some missing. The data contain roughly 190,000 clones, around nine tenths of them singletons. The sequenced sample consisted of peripheral blood. The receptor source for this set is a human donor in a cohort sampled during active COVID-19.

The V call is TRBV7-2, the J call TRBJ2-1; perhaps TRBD2 as D (5 bases). This CDR3 region has 15 residues. The germline V gene encodes CDR1 SGHTA and CDR2 FQGNSA. The V gene lost 8 bases and the J gene lost 7 bases, with 21 bases spanning the gap. The CDR3 nucleotides are TGTGCCAGCGGTCTCTTAGGGAGAGTAGGGAATGAGCAGTTCTTC. Its translation is CASGLLGRVGNEQFF.

The chain's CDR3 is CASSPGQQVSGNTIYF. CDR3 nucleotide sequence: TGTGCCAGCTCCCCCGGACAGCAAGTGTCTGGAAACACCATATATTTT. The chain recombines TRBV18 with TRBJ1-3, with D tentatively TRBD1 (6 bases). Per the germline V gene, CDR1 is KGHSH and CDR2 is LQKENI. The CDR3 contains 16 residues. Trimming removed 6 bases at V and 1 base at J, with 16 bases between.

This chain joins TRBV3-1 (or the pseudogene TRBV3-2) and TRBJ1-3; D gene unclear. Germline-derived CDR1 and CDR2 are LGHDT and YNNKEL (reference sequence). V was cut by 4 bases and J by 4 bases, with 8 bases left in between. This CDR3 spans 13 amino acids. The DNA for the CDR3 is TGTGCCAGCAGCCGCGTCCGGGGAAACACCATATATTTT. Translating it yields CASSRVRGNTIYF.

CDR3: CTSSQSKETGDEQYF. The CDR3 coding sequence is TGCACCAGCAGCCAGTCCAAAGAGACAGGGGACGAGCAGTACTTC. V is TRBV1 and J is TRBJ2-7; TRBD1 is taken as the D call from the table, unchecked against the DNA. TRBV1 is marked as a pseudogene. The CDR3 covers 15 residues.

The count of this clone is one. V usage is TRBV27 and J usage is TRBJ2-7, with 7 bases lining up with TRBD2. This CDR3 comprises 17 residues. V lost 3 bases and J lost 0; bases outside the gene matches: 11. Germline CDR1 and CDR2: MNHEY and SMNVEV (reference sequence). CDR3 in DNA: TGTGCCAGCAGTTTGATGGGAGCGGGGTTTTTCTCCTACGAGCAGTACTTC. Translating it yields CASSLMGAGFFSYEQYF.

Turning to this clone: Its ends do not fully match the called genes, so a read error is possible. The DNA for the CDR3 is TGTGCCAGCAGCCCCGCGACAGGGGGCGATATCCACTTC. Protein: CASSPATGGDIHF. The chain links TRBV9 to TRBJ2-7, with 10 bases lining up with TRBD1. The CDR3 totals 13 residues. Germline V gene sequence: CDR1 SGDLS, CDR2 YYNGEE.

This chain joins TRBV5-6 and TRBJ2-5; D possibly corresponds to TRBD2 (6 bases). This CDR3 is 15 amino acids long. The V end lost 0 bases, the J end lost 3 bases, and 12 bases lay between the germline ends. Per the germline V gene, CDR1 is SGHDT and CDR2 is YYEEEE. CDR3 nucleotide sequence: TGTGCCAGCAGCTTGGTGGCGGGGCTAAAAGAGACCCAGTACTTC. The encoded protein is CASSLVAGLKETQYF.

The chain combines TRBV2 with TRBJ2-7; maybe TRBD2 (6 bases). Germline CDR1 and CDR2: SNHLY and FYNNEI. Trimming took off 5 bases at V and 2 bases at J, with 10 bases between the two ends. The CDR3 length is 13 residues. CDR3 amino acids: CASSTGGPYEQYF. The CDR3 nucleotides are TGTGCCAGCAGTACCGGGGGACCCTACGAGCAGTACTTC.

The CDR3, as DNA: TGTGCCAGCAGCTTTGGCCACAATGAGCAGTTCTTC. Residues: CASSFGHNEQFF. This chain uses TRBV5-6 with TRBJ2-1, with D hard to call. V was cut by 2 bases and J by 5 bases, with 5 bases left in between. Germline V gene lookup returns CDR1 SGHDT and CDR2 YYEEEE. This CDR3 contains 12 residues.

The chain uses TRBV19 and TRBJ1-5; no firm D call. V lost 0 bases to trimming and J lost 6 bases, with 9 bases between them. Germline CDR1 is LNHDA and CDR2 is SQIVND (reference sequence). CDR3 length equals 14 residues. CDR3 sequence (DNA): TGTGCCAGTAGTATAGATCAGGTCAGTCAGCCCCAGCATTTT. Translation gives CASSIDQVSQPQHF.